This TCR beta chain was recovered during a study of T cell responses to AZD1222 COVID-19 vaccine. Study-level findings and limits: Spike as a whole was targeted by vaccine-associated CD4 TCRs, dominant at 160-218 and 743-854. It was only after the peak T cell response that any repertoires were sampled.

TCRdb's table, derived via immunoSEQ multiplex PCR, lists solely in-frame clones and lacks some. The sample lists about 120,000 clones, about 86% seen once, with 9% to 15% in the top ten. Germline CDR1 MDHEN, CDR2 SYDVKM. V lost 2 bases and J lost 5; bases outside the gene matches: 11. CDR3 length: 16 residues. About this clone itself: Its antigen is not known.

The specimen comprised peripheral blood, sampled on day 0 of AZD1222 vaccination. This TCR came from an adult in good health. J is TRBJ2-5 and V is TRBV28; 7 nucleotides agree with TRBD1. In nucleotides, the CDR3 is TGTGCCAGCAGTTTAGGCTTGACAGGGACGAGTGAGACCCAGTACTTC. It codes for CASSLGLTGTSETQYF. Supplemented by reference TRBV28 and TRBJ2-5, the full variable domain reads DVKVTQSSRYLVKRTGEKVFLECVQDMDHENMFWYRQDPGLGLRLIYFSYDVKMKEKGDIPEGYSVSREKKERFSLILESASTNQTSMYLCASSLGLTGTSETQYFGPGTRLLVL.